The 7 T cell receptor beta chains given below trace back to one sample, sequenced in a study of blood T cell repertoires in COVID-19. Generated by immunoSEQ multiplex PCR, the TCRdb table keeps only in-frame clones and is missing some. The sample consists of 150,000 to 200,000 clones, more than 80% of them appearing once. Sequenced: peripheral blood. Receptors originate from a woman in her fifties or sixties with acute or convalescent COVID-19.

This clone was recorded a few times. V gene TRBV5-4 combines with J gene TRBJ2-2; D call uncertain. The ends were cut back, 3 bases at V and 2 bases at J, with 2 bases in the middle. The germline CDR1 and CDR2 sequences are SGHNT and YYREEE (reference sequence). The CDR3 runs 12 residues. CDR3 DNA sequence: TGTGCCAGCAGCTCAAACACCGGGGAGCTGTTTTTT. Protein: CASSSNTGELFF.

CDR3 region: CATSDFRQGVMIADTQYF. Written as DNA, the CDR3 is TGTGCCACCAGTGATTTCCGACAGGGGGTAATGATCGCAGATACGCAGTATTTT. The chain employs TRBV24-1 and TRBJ2-3; 9 bases map to TRBD1. V shed 1 base, J shed 4 bases, and the junction held 11 bases outside the gene matches. The CDR3 extends over 18 amino acids. Germline CDR1 and CDR2: KGHDR and SFDVKD.

With regard to this clone: At one boundary the junction diverges from the germline segment, which might be a read error. The chain is built from TRBV5-4 and TRBJ2-1; 8 bases agree with TRBD2. This CDR3 spans 15 amino acids. Germline V CDR1 and CDR2: SGHNT, YYREEE (reference sequence). The CDR3 sequence is CASSSGGAVYNEQFF. The DNA of the CDR3 is TGTGCCAGCAGCTCGGGGGGGGCAGTTTACAATGAGCAATTCTTC.

V gene TRBV11-3 combines with J gene TRBJ2-1; TRBD2 agrees at 11 bases. CDR1 and CDR2 (germline): SGHNT, YENEEA. The CDR3 consists of 16 residues. The junction had 2 bases not matched to a gene; V was cut back by 2 bases and J by 2 bases. CDR3 DNA: TGTGCCAGCAGCTTACTAGCGGGAGGAGCCTACAATGAGCAGTTCTTC. Translating gives CASSLLAGGAYNEQFF.

The chain links TRBV10-2 to TRBJ1-4, with a tentative D call TRBD1 (5 bases). Trimming removed 7 bases at V and 3 bases at J, with 24 bases between. The CDR3 totals 18 residues. Germline values: CDR1 WSHSY, CDR2 SAAADI. The CDR3 sequence: CASKGGAIVGAPNEKLFF. DNA for the CDR3: TGCGCCAGCAAAGGTGGGGCGATTGTGGGTGCGCCTAATGAAAAACTGTTTTTT.

The chain has TRBV7-3 and TRBJ1-6; D possibly corresponds to TRBD1 (5 bases). Germline assignment: CDR1 SGHTA and CDR2 FQGTGA. V lost 6 bases and J 7 bases, leaving 10 bases between the germline ends. The CDR3 loop spans 13 amino acids. Here the CDR3 reads CASSGTSNSPLHF. For the CDR3, the DNA is TGTGCCAGCAGTGGGACTTCCAATTCACCCCTCCACTTT.

The chain joins TRBV2 to TRBJ1-1; D possibly corresponds to TRBD1 (5 bases). V gave up 7 bases and J gave up 0 bases, with 12 bases separating them. Germline lookup yields CDR1 SNHLY and CDR2 FYNNEI. The CDR3 spans 14 residues. The CDR3 spells CASTGPRMNTEAFF. The CDR3 DNA sequence: TGTGCCAGCACAGGGCCTCGGATGAACACTGAAGCTTTCTTT.